This passage covers 3 T cell receptor beta chains from one sample sequenced in a study of T cell changes during pregnancy in multiple sclerosis. Repertoires were generated with immunoSEQ multiplex PCR, while TCRdb's copy carries only in-frame clones and drops some. The table includes 47,000 or so clones, over 85% detected once. The sequenced sample was CD4+ T cells from peripheral blood mononuclear cells, obtained in the first trimester of pregnancy. Every receptor here comes from a female donor with multiple sclerosis, enrolled in a pregnancy study.

DNA of the CDR3: TGTGCCAGTAGAGAATTAAAAGCGGGGGTAGAGACCCAGTACTTC. Its protein product is CASRELKAGVETQYF. V and J are TRBV5-6 and TRBJ2-5; 8 nucleotides line up with TRBD2. The CDR3 has 15 residues. Germline V gene data show CDR1 as SGHDT and CDR2 as YYEEEE. The V and J ends lost 8 bases and 4 bases, in that order; junction bases with no gene match: 13.

This chain joins TRBV18 and TRBJ1-2, with TRBD1 as a possible D gene (5 bases). The V end was cut by 6 bases, the J end by 4 bases, with 15 bases between. The germline CDR1 and CDR2 sequences are KGHSH and LQKENI. The length of the CDR3 is 14 residues. CDR3 in DNA: TGTGCCAGCTCCCCAGACGATCAGGGCTATGGCTACACCTTC. Protein product: CASSPDDQGYGYTF.

V and J are TRBV30 and TRBJ2-7; tentatively, D is TRBD1 (5 bases). Germline-derived CDR1 and CDR2 are GTSNPN and SVGIG (reference sequence). The CDR3 has 12 residues. The V end lost 3 bases, the J end lost 5 bases, and 11 bases lay between the germline ends. The CDR3 loop reads CAWRRRDDEQYF. The CDR3 DNA is TGTGCCTGGAGGCGCAGGGATGACGAGCAGTACTTC.